This TCR beta chain was identified in a study of a mutant IDH1 vaccine in newly diagnosed glioma. The wider study: Former treatment meant radiotherapy, temozolomide, or both; the majority had gotten both.

Generated by immunoSEQ multiplex PCR, the TCRdb table keeps only in-frame clones and is missing some. Among fewer than 100,000 clones listed, approximately 90% were seen once. Time point of the sample: baseline, week 1 (first vaccination visit). The treatment is: pre-vaccination baseline after standard-of-care therapy. Tumors from donors were new WHO grade 3 or 4 IDH1-mutant astrocytomas with ATRX loss. The V end lost 2 bases, the J end lost 5 bases, and 0 bases lay between the germline ends. CDR1 is SGHNT and CDR2 is YENEEA in the germline V gene. CDR3 length equals 11 residues. This clone appeared a single time. The target antigen is unknown. Study observations and caveats: Pseudoprogression appeared independent of alterations in top peripheral clonotypes.

This sequence was found in a woman aged 45-60 years with glioma. The specimen comprised PBMCs, sampled from a glioma patient treated with radiotherapy, temozolomide or both. The V call is TRBV11-3, the J call TRBJ2-2, with unresolved D. DNA of the CDR3: TGTGCCAGCAGCTTAACCGGGGAGCTGTTTTTT. Translating it yields CASSLTGELFF.